Presented here are 28 T cell receptor beta chains from one specimen sequenced in a study of cytotoxic CD8 clonotypes in ibrutinib-treated CLL. Method: immunoSEQ multiplex PCR; TCRdb's copy keeps in-frame clones and lacks some. The data contain about 300,000 clones, around 77% of them singletons. The sample consisted of PBMCs, taken at disease progression, from a patient treated with ibrutinib. These TCRs come from a human donor with chronic lymphocytic leukemia.

This clone was picked up one time. The chain carries TRBV5-1 and TRBJ2-1; 10 bases map to TRBD2. The J segment lost 8 bases and the V segment lost 4 bases, leaving 9 bases of the junction unmatched. The length of the CDR3 is 15 residues. Germline V CDR1 and CDR2: SGHRS, YFSETQ. The CDR3 nucleotides read TGCGCCAGCAGCATGAGACTAGCGGGTTACTATGAGCAGTTCTTC. Translation gives CASSMRLAGYYEQFF.

The rearrangement joins TRBV27 to TRBJ1-3; the D gene is possibly TRBD1 (5 bases). Trimming shortened V by 3 bases and J by 0 bases, and 15 bases separated the two germline ends. CDR3 length: 17 amino acids. The germline CDR1 and CDR2 sequences are MNHEY and SMNVEV (reference sequence). CDR3 amino acids: CASSLRQGGFSGNTIYF. CDR3 nucleotides: TGTGCCAGCAGTTTGAGGCAGGGAGGGTTCTCTGGAAACACCATATATTTT.

This chain uses TRBV5-1 with TRBJ2-2; D is perhaps TRBD2 (5 bases). The germline CDR1 and CDR2 sequences are SGHRS and YFSETQ. V dropped 7 bases and J dropped 5 bases, with 12 bases sitting between them. This CDR3 contains 13 residues. The CDR3 reads CASERGRTGELFF. The CDR3 nucleotides read TGCGCCAGCGAAAGAGGGAGAACCGGGGAGCTGTTTTTT.

V is TRBV5-1 and J is TRBJ2-3; possible D gene TRBD1, 5 bases. The CDR3 loop spans 14 amino acids. The V gene lost 4 bases and the J gene lost 4 bases, with 13 bases spanning the gap. Germline V gives CDR1 SGHRS, CDR2 YFSETQ. The CDR3 is CASSVAPGPDTQYF. CDR3 sequence (DNA): TGCGCCAGCAGCGTAGCCCCAGGGCCAGATACGCAGTATTTT.

This chain connects TRBV4-1 to TRBJ2-5; D gene unclear. The CDR3 covers 13 residues. V lost 1 base, J lost 3 bases, and 6 bases lay in between. Germline CDR1 is MGHRA and CDR2 is YSYEKL. As DNA, the CDR3 is TGCGCCAGCAGCCAAGTGGGCGAAGAGACCCAGTACTTC. Translation: CASSQVGEETQYF.

The chain recombines TRBV5-1 with TRBJ1-2; D unclear. The V gene lost 0 bases and the J gene lost 4 bases, with 4 bases spanning the gap. Germline loops: CDR1 SGHRS, CDR2 YFSETQ. This CDR3 is 12 amino acids long. The CDR3, as DNA: TGCGCCAGCAGCTTGGGAGGCTATGGCTACACCTTC. Encoded protein: CASSLGGYGYTF.

This chain uses TRBV9 with TRBJ1-1; 10 bases align to TRBD1. The V gene's germline CDR1 is SGDLS and CDR2 YYNGEE. The CDR3 runs to 14 residues. V gave up 3 bases and J gave up 5 bases; unmatched junction bases: 4. CDR3: CASSARTGGTEAFF. Here the CDR3 DNA reads TGTGCCAGCAGCGCAAGGACAGGGGGAACTGAAGCTTTCTTT.

This rearrangement joins TRBV6-1 to TRBJ2-7; D gene unclear. The V end lost 6 bases, the J end lost 0 bases, and 6 bases lay between the germline ends. The CDR3 runs 12 residues. CDR1 is MNHNS and CDR2 is SASEGT in the germline V gene. The chain's CDR3 is CASRLGSYEQYF. CDR3 bases: TGTGCCAGCAGATTAGGCTCCTACGAGCAGTACTTC.

On this clone itself: One end of the junction does not line up with germline, which may come from a read error. The chain couples TRBV7-8 to TRBJ2-1, with 12 bases lining up with TRBD2. This CDR3 has 15 amino acids. Germline V CDR1 and CDR2: SGHVS, FQNEAQ. CDR3 residues: CASSLAGGLYNEQFF. CDR3 coding DNA: TGTGCCAGCAGCCTAGCGGGGGGGCTCTACAATGAGCAGTTCTTC. Complete variable domain (other parts from reference TRBV7-8 and TRBJ2-1): GAGVSQSPRYKVAKRGQDVALRCDPISGHVSLFWYQQALGQGPEFLTYFQNEAQLDKSGLPSDRFFAERPEGSVSTLKIQRTQQEDSAVYLCASSLAGGLYNEQFFGPGTRLTVL.

Notes on this clone: Other DNA sequences in this sample translate to the same CDR3. The chain combines TRBV9 with TRBJ1-1; perhaps TRBD1 as D (6 bases). CDR3 length equals 14 residues. V lost 0 bases, J lost 5 bases, and 11 bases lay in between. In germline, CDR1 is SGDLS, CDR2 YYNGEE. The CDR3 protein is CASSVGGGGTEAFF. DNA for the CDR3: TGTGCCAGCAGCGTAGGAGGAGGGGGGACTGAAGCTTTCTTT.

V gene TRBV11-1 combines with J gene TRBJ2-7, with D possibly being TRBD1 (5 bases). V was clipped by 6 bases and J by 2 bases, with 5 bases between them. Germline V gene data show CDR1 as SGHAT and CDR2 as FQDESV (reference sequence). This CDR3 comprises 11 residues. The CDR3 loop reads CASRDTYEQYF. CDR3 nucleotides: TGTGCCAGCAGGGACACCTACGAGCAGTACTTC. Variable domain in full (rest from reference TRBV11-1 and TRBJ2-7): EAEVAQSPRYKITEKSQAVAFWCDPISGHATLYWYRQILGQGPELLVQFQDESVVDDSQLPKDRFSAERLKGVDSTLKIQPAELGDSAMYLCASRDTYEQYFGPGTRLTVT.

V usage is TRBV10-2 and J usage is TRBJ2-5; the D gene is possibly TRBD2 (6 bases). V was cut by 2 bases and J by 1 base, with 8 bases left in between. The CDR3 runs to 14 residues. Per germline, CDR1 WSHSY and CDR2 SAAADI. In nucleotides, the CDR3 is TGCGCCAGCAGTGAGGGTAGCGGCCAAGAGACCCAGTACTTC. Protein sequence: CASSEGSGQETQYF.

This clone was detected a few times. V gene TRBV7-9 combines with J gene TRBJ2-7, with D perhaps TRBD2 (5 bases). This CDR3 is 15 amino acids long. V was cut by 5 bases and J by 2 bases, with 16 bases left in between. Germline V CDR1 and CDR2: SEHNR, FQNEAQ (reference sequence). DNA of the CDR3: TGTGCCAGCAGCCCATCCACGGGGATAACCTACGAGCAGTACTTC. Amino acids: CASSPSTGITYEQYF. Looking up the rest from reference TRBV7-9 and TRBJ2-7 gives the full variable domain: DTGVSQNPRHKITKRGQNVTFRCDPISEHNRLYWYRQTLGQGPEFLTYFQNEAQLEKSRLLSDRFSAERPKGSFSTLEIQRTEQGDSAMYLCASSPSTGITYEQYFGPGTRLTVT.

The chain uses TRBV2 and TRBJ2-7; 8 bases align to TRBD1. With 7 bases clipped from V and 7 bases from J, the junction kept 6 bases outside the gene matches. CDR3 length: 12 residues. Germline CDR1 SNHLY, CDR2 FYNNEI. CDR3 sequence: CASTLDRGEQYF. The CDR3 bases are TGTGCCAGCACTCTCGACAGGGGAGAGCAGTACTTC.

V and J are TRBV5-8 and TRBJ2-5; D is undetermined. Germline V gene data show CDR1 as SGHTS and CDR2 as YDEGEE. Trimming took off 2 bases at V and 0 bases at J, with 5 bases between the two ends. This CDR3 region has 13 residues. CDR3 protein: CASSFRDQETQYF. Written as DNA, the CDR3 is TGTGCCAGCAGCTTCCGGGACCAAGAGACCCAGTACTTC.

The V gene is TRBV7-8, the J gene TRBJ2-7; 7 nucleotides match TRBD1. Germline CDR1 and CDR2: SGHVS and FQNEAQ. V shed 5 bases, J shed 3 bases, and the junction held 13 bases outside the gene matches. The CDR3 sequence is 16 residues long. CDR3 coding DNA: TGTGCCAGCAGCGCTATTAACAGGGGAGTGGGCTACGAGCAGTACTTC. Translating gives CASSAINRGVGYEQYF.

The chain is built from TRBV5-1 and TRBJ1-5; no firm D call. The CDR3 totals 13 residues. Trimming removed 0 bases from V and 6 bases from J, with 7 bases in between. Germline values: CDR1 SGHRS, CDR2 YFSETQ. In nucleotides, the CDR3 is TGCGCCAGCAGCTTGGACGGGAGTCAGCCCCAGCATTTT. It specifies CASSLDGSQPQHF.

The chain uses TRBV19 and TRBJ2-7; D unclear. Germline V gene sequence: CDR1 LNHDA, CDR2 SQIVND (reference sequence). The CDR3 spans 14 residues. The V and J ends lost 5 bases and 2 bases respectively, with 13 bases between them. The CDR3, as DNA: TGTGCCAGTAGTCCCGGTTCGGCAACCTACGAGCAGTACTTC. Protein product: CASSPGSATYEQYF.

The chain employs TRBV7-8 and TRBJ2-7; D is possibly TRBD1 (6 bases). With 0 bases removed from V and 2 bases from J, the gap between germline ends came to 11 bases. Germline V lookup: CDR1 SGHVS, CDR2 FQNEAQ. The CDR3 totals 15 residues. CDR3 amino acids: CASSLALGQTYEQYF. CDR3 DNA: TGTGCCAGCAGCTTAGCGCTCGGACAGACCTACGAGCAGTACTTC.

The genes are TRBV14 and TRBJ1-4; D is ambiguous. This CDR3 region has 12 residues. Germline V gene sequence: CDR1 SGHDN, CDR2 FVKESK. Trimming stripped 5 bases from V and 8 bases from J, with 9 bases between. The CDR3, as DNA: TGTGCCAGCAGCACCCTAGGCGAAAAACTGTTTTTT. This encodes CASSTLGEKLFF.

This clone was seen a single time. Other nucleotide sequences from this sample produce the same CDR3. The J gene is TRBJ2-7, the V gene TRBV10-3, with 7 positions matching TRBD2. The germline V gene has CDR1 ENHRY and CDR2 SYGVKD. Germline trimming cut 4 bases from V and 0 bases from J; bases unmatched to any gene: 3. The CDR3 runs 14 residues. CDR3 bases: TGTGCCATCAGTGTAGCTAGCGGCTCCTACGAGCAGTACTTC. It encodes CAISVASGSYEQYF.

This clone has more than one count but fewer than ten. The rearrangement joins TRBV7-2 to TRBJ2-7; D is unresolved. Germline V gives CDR1 SGHTA, CDR2 FQGNSA. The ends were cut back, 5 bases at V and 2 bases at J, with 16 bases in the middle. The CDR3 loop spans 15 amino acids. The CDR3 is CASSHILTPTYEQYF. CDR3 nucleotide sequence: TGTGCCAGCAGCCATATTCTAACACCGACCTACGAGCAGTACTTC.

This rearrangement joins TRBV29-1 to TRBJ2-5; 9 bases align to TRBD2. Losses at the gene ends were 8 bases for V and 0 bases for J; bases not matched to a gene: 7. The germline gives CDR1 SQVTM, CDR2 ANQGSEA. This CDR3 has 14 residues. This CDR3 is CSTLWTSDQETQYF. In nucleotides, the CDR3 is TGCAGCACACTATGGACTAGCGACCAAGAGACCCAGTACTTC.

The CDR3 region has the DNA TGCGCCAGCAGCCCGGAACTTTACCGGGGGGTCTACAATGAGCAGTTCTTC. Translation: CASSPELYRGVYNEQFF. This chain connects TRBV4-1 to TRBJ2-1, with 7 positions matching TRBD2. The CDR3 sequence is 17 residues long. V was pared by 4 bases and J by 3 bases, with 12 bases of the junction left unmatched. The V gene's germline CDR1 is MGHRA and CDR2 YSYEKL.

The V gene is TRBV28, the J gene TRBJ2-7, with a possible D match to TRBD1 (5 bases). V shed 5 bases and J shed 4 bases, with 12 bases lying between them. Germline-derived CDR1 and CDR2 are MDHEN and SYDVKM. The CDR3 length is 13 residues. This CDR3 reads CASSPVGRYEQYF. CDR3 coding DNA: TGTGCCAGCAGTCCCGTGGGGCGGTACGAGCAGTACTTC.

The chain carries TRBV5-1 and TRBJ2-5, with 9 bases that match TRBD1. The CDR3 is 15 residues long. V dropped 4 bases and J dropped 4; count of bases not matched to a gene: 8. The germline V gene encodes CDR1 SGHRS and CDR2 YFSETQ. Here the CDR3 DNA reads TGCGCCAGCAGCCGCGACAGGGGGGTAGGAGAGACCCAGTACTTC. Its translation: CASSRDRGVGETQYF.

This clone was recorded a few times. The chain links TRBV7-2 to TRBJ2-7; tentative D call: TRBD2 (5 bases). In germline, CDR1 is SGHTA, CDR2 FQGNSA. This CDR3 spans 14 amino acids. V was trimmed by 2 bases and J by 3 bases, leaving 11 bases between them. The chain's CDR3 is CASSLSPGNYEQYF. CDR3 in DNA: TGTGCCAGCAGCTTATCTCCGGGAAACTACGAGCAGTACTTC.

This clone was seen only a few times. The chain carries TRBV6-5 and TRBJ2-7, with no clear D. There are 14 residues in the CDR3. Germline assignment: CDR1 MNHEY and CDR2 SVGAGI. V was cut by 4 bases and J by 1 base, with 11 bases left in between. CDR3 sequence (DNA): TGTGCCAGCAGTTCCCCCAGGTCATCCTACGAGCAGTACTTC. Encoded protein: CASSSPRSSYEQYF.